This TCR beta chain comes out of a study of blood T cell repertoires in COVID-19. About the study: Collection of acute and convalescent COVID-19 samples took place in the United States, Italy and Spain. From T cells, B-cell-depleted T cells, or PBMCs came the material, which was cDNA or gDNA.

V was pared by 0 bases and J by 2 bases, with 13 bases between. Germline-derived CDR1 and CDR2 are GTSNPN and SVGIG (reference sequence). The CDR3 loop spans 15 amino acids. Per the authors' pipeline: Reference gene primer amplification gave estimated nucleated cell counts. TCRdb's table, derived via immunoSEQ multiplex PCR, lists solely in-frame clones and lacks some. Clone size and the V and J calls come from that table; the DNA yielded D and trimming. The sample has around 200,000 clones, about four fifths seen once. The origin of this receptor is a man between 50 and 59 years old with active or convalescent COVID-19. V usage is TRBV30 and J usage is TRBJ2-5; D call uncertain. Sequenced input: peripheral blood. The DNA of the CDR3 is TGTGCCTGGAGTGTAAGTATGGCTTCACAAGAGACCCAGTACTTC. Its translation: CAWSVSMASQETQYF.